This T cell receptor beta chain was identified in a study of Ad26.COV2.S vaccination and SARS-CoV-2 variants. Specified treatment: over 15 received Ad26.COV2.S at low or high dose, single or two shots; 5 received placebo; per-sample allocation not given. Repertoires come from day 63 after the first vaccine or placebo injection. Using immunoSEQ multiplex PCR, the repertoire was profiled, and TCRdb retains in-frame clones only, with some absent. This repertoire shows 500,000 or so clones, around 88% found once; its top ten account for roughly 12%. Germline-derived CDR1 and CDR2 are MDHEN and SYDVKM. The CDR3 has 15 amino acids. With V trimmed by 5 bases and J by 8 bases, 8 bases remained unmatched.

The V and J genes are TRBV28 and TRBJ2-1, with TRBD2 matching 11 bases. The clonotype comes from a person between 18 and 65 years old who received the Ad26.COV2.S COVID-19 vaccine or a placebo. Specimen: peripheral blood, collected in a trial of Ad26.COV2.S vaccine versus placebo. In DNA form, the CDR3 reads TGTGCCAGCAGTGGTAGCGGGGGGGGAGTAGATGAGCAGTTCTTC. This gives the protein CASSGSGGGVDEQFF.